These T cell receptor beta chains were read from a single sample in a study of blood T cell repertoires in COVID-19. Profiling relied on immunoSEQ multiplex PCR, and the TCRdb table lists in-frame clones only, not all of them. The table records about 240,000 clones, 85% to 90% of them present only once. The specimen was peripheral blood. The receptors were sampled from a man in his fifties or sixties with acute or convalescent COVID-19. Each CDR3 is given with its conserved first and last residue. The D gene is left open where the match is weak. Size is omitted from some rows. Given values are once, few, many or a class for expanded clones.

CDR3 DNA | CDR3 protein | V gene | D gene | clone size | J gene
TGTGCCAGCAGCTTGGAGGACAACCGAGTCGAGCAGTACTTC | CASSLEDNRVEQYF | TRBV5-5 | . | once | TRBJ2-7
TGTGCCAGTAGTATAACCCCTAGCGGGATCTACGAGCAGTACTTC | CASSITPSGIYEQYF | TRBV19 | TRBD2 | . | TRBJ2-7
TGTGCCAGCAGCTCCCGGGGGGGGGAGCAGTACTTC | CASSSRGGEQYF | TRBV7-2 | TRBD2 | . | TRBJ2-7
TGTGCCAGCAGCTTGGGGACAGGGGGAACCATATATTTT | CASSLGTGGTIYF | TRBV11-2 | TRBD1 | . | TRBJ1-3
TGTGCCAGTAGTAGCGGACAGGGAAGTAAGGCTAATGAAAAACTGTTTTTT | CASSSGQGSKANEKLFF | TRBV19 | TRBD1 | . | TRBJ1-4
TGCAGCGTCCGATGGGGGGATGGGGGAACTGAAGCTTTCTTT | CSVRWGDGGTEAFF | TRBV29-1 | . | few | TRBJ1-1
TGTGCCAGCAGTAGTAGGGGAATGAGCAATCAGCCCCAGCATTTT | CASSSRGMSNQPQHF | TRBV27 | . | . | TRBJ1-5
TGTGCCAGCACCGAGCGGGTTGGCGGCAATCAGCCCCAGCATTTT | CASTERVGGNQPQHF | TRBV28 | . | few | TRBJ1-5
TGTGCCAGCAGCTTAGCCAGATTCACTATGGCGGACTACAATGAGCAGTTCTTC | CASSLARFTMADYNEQFF | TRBV11-2 | . | . | TRBJ2-1
TGTGCCAGCAGCCAGGGGGCCTCTAACTATGGCTACACCTTC | CASSQGASNYGYTF | TRBV5-5 | TRBD1 | . | TRBJ1-2
TGTGCCAGCAGCTTATCGATGGCTAGCGAGAGGGGCGGGGAGCTGTTTTTT | CASSLSMASERGGELFF | TRBV7-3 | . | . | TRBJ2-2
TGTGCCAGCTCACCCCTAGCGGCGAACACCGGGGAGCTGTTTTTT | CASSPLAANTGELFF | TRBV18 | TRBD2 | . | TRBJ2-2
TGTGCCACCAGTTTAGGTAGCGGAGGGGATTACAATGAGCAGTTCTTC | CATSLGSGGDYNEQFF | TRBV24-1 | . | . | TRBJ2-1
TGTGCCAGTAGTACGCAAGGGGGGGCCGGGGAGCTGTTTTTT | CASSTQGGAGELFF | TRBV19 | . | . | TRBJ2-2
TGTGCCAGCACTGACACCCAGAGACTAGCGGGAGCCCCTAGCTCCTACGAGCAGTACTTC | CASTDTQRLAGAPSSYEQYF | TRBV2 | TRBD2 | . | TRBJ2-7
TGTGCCAGCACCGGCAGGGGGACAGGGGTCAATGAGCAGTTCTTC | CASTGRGTGVNEQFF | TRBV6-6 | TRBD1 | . | TRBJ2-1
TGTGCCAGCAGCGCTATAGGACAGGGGTATGGCTACACCTTC | CASSAIGQGYGYTF | TRBV2 | TRBD1 | . | TRBJ1-2
TGTGCCTGGAGGGGGACGGGAGACTACAATGAGCAGTTCTTC | CAWRGTGDYNEQFF | TRBV30 | . | . | TRBJ2-1
TGCGCCAGCAGCCAACCTCGGGACACGGGAAAGTTCTATGGCTACACCTTC | CASSQPRDTGKFYGYTF | TRBV4-1 | . | . | TRBJ1-2
TGTGCCAGCAGCGTAGTGGGCGGCGGGGGCACTGAAGCTTTCTTT | CASSVVGGGGTEAFF | TRBV9 | . | few | TRBJ1-1
TGTGCCAGCAGTTTAAAGAGGCAGAACCATGAAAAACTGTTTTTT | CASSLKRQNHEKLFF | TRBV28 | . | . | TRBJ1-4
TGTGCCAGCAGCTGGGACAGGGAAAGGAATTCACCCCTCCACTTT | CASSWDRERNSPLHF | TRBV5-4 | TRBD1 | . | TRBJ1-6
TGTGCCAGCAGCTCTAGCGGGAGCTCCTACGAGCAGTACTTC | CASSSSGSSYEQYF | TRBV7-9 | TRBD2 | once | TRBJ2-7
TGTGCCAGCAGCTTAGTGGACAGGGATGGTGAAAAACTGTTTTTT | CASSLVDRDGEKLFF | TRBV11-3 | TRBD1 | . | TRBJ1-4
TGTGCCAGCAGCCACCCGCCGGGACTAAAGAGCTCCTACGAGCAGTACTTC | CASSHPPGLKSSYEQYF | TRBV7-9 | TRBD2 | . | TRBJ2-7
TGCAGCGTCACTGACAACATTCGAGGCTACACCTTC | CSVTDNIRGYTF | TRBV29-1 | . | . | TRBJ1-2